These 16 T cell receptor beta chains were sequenced from one sample in a study of blood T cells in healthy people across ages. A second PCR of 7 to 11 cycles used a sample-barcoded 5' primer and a J-beta primer mix. TCRdb analysed the 5' RACE reads with MiXCR anew, one entry per CDR3 protein. This table holds about 970,000 distinct CDR3 sequences, 51% found once. Material: blood. These receptors all come from an older woman in good health.

CDR3 loop: CASSVSGQFGEQYF. CDR3 DNA sequence: TGTGCCAGCAGCGTATCGGGACAGTTTGGGGAGCAGTACTTC. This sequence joins TRBV9 and TRBJ2-7, with TRBD1 matching over 7 bases. The CDR3 has 14 amino acids. From germline, CDR1 is SGDLS and CDR2 YYNGEE. After removal of 1 base from V and 7 bases from J, the junction contained 8 bases not matched to a gene.

The chain is built from TRBV20-1 and TRBJ2-7; the D is unclear. This CDR3 contains 12 residues. The germline gives CDR1 DFQATT, CDR2 SNEGSKA (reference sequence). DNA of the CDR3: TGCAGCCAATCGGACGAGTCCTACGAGCAGTACTTC. It yields the protein CSQSDESYEQYF.

This chain connects TRBV20-1 to TRBJ2-7; the match to TRBD2 covers 8 bases. The trim removed 5 bases at V and 3 bases at J, leaving 6 bases unmatched. The CDR3 covers 13 residues. From germline, CDR1 is DFQATT and CDR2 SNEGSKA (reference sequence). The CDR3 sequence is CSALAGRGYEQYF. CDR3 in DNA: TGCAGTGCTTTAGCGGGGAGAGGCTACGAGCAGTACTTC.

The CDR3 loop reads CASSLGGQGAYGYTF. CDR3 sequence (DNA): TGTGCCAGCAGCTTAGGAGGCCAGGGGGCCTATGGCTACACCTTC. V usage is TRBV7-2 and J usage is TRBJ1-2; 8 bases match TRBD1. V dropped 1 base and J dropped 4; count of bases not matched to a gene: 5. CDR1 and CDR2 (germline): SGHTA, FQGNSA. The CDR3 sequence is 15 residues long.

This clonotype was picked up a small number of times. The rearrangement joins TRBV7-3 to TRBJ2-1, with 7 positions matching TRBD2. CDR1 and CDR2 (germline): SGHTA, FQGTGA. V gave up 5 bases and J gave up 9 bases; unmatched junction bases: 10. CDR3 size: 14 residues. CDR3: CASSDGLGISEQFF. The DNA of the CDR3 is TGTGCCAGCAGCGACGGACTAGGGATAAGTGAGCAGTTCTTC.

This clonotype was seen a few times. This chain links TRBV5-6 with TRBJ2-1; weak D call: TRBD2 (5 bases). Germline V lookup: CDR1 SGHDT, CDR2 YYEEEE. CDR3 length: 14 amino acids. Trimming shortened V by 0 bases and J by 5 bases, and 9 bases separated the two germline ends. CDR3 residues: CASSLGYGDNEQFF. CDR3 bases: TGTGCCAGCAGCTTGGGGTACGGGGACAATGAGCAGTTCTTC.

The genes are TRBV10-3 and TRBJ2-7; D may be TRBD1 (5 bases). CDR3 length: 14 amino acids. CDR1 and CDR2 from the germline V gene are ENHRY and SYGVKD. Between the trimmed V and J ends, which lost 10 bases and 6 bases, there was a span of 22 bases. The CDR3 protein is CATRQSLAAFEQYF. The CDR3 coding sequence is TGTGCCACTAGACAGTCCCTGGCGGCATTCGAGCAGTACTTC.

This clonotype was detected many times. The rearrangement links TRBV7-2 to TRBJ2-7; perhaps TRBD2 as D (6 bases). This CDR3 has 15 amino acids. The germline V and J ends were trimmed by 6 bases and 6 bases, with 21 bases remaining between them. Germline V gives CDR1 SGHTA, CDR2 FQGNSA. CDR3 in amino acids: CASRQDGRGWIEQYF. The DNA for the CDR3 is TGTGCCAGCAGACAAGACGGGCGGGGTTGGATCGAGCAGTACTTC.

The chain has TRBV3-1 and TRBJ2-1; D perhaps matches TRBD2 (6 bases). The germline V and J ends were trimmed by 1 base and 8 bases, with 15 bases remaining between them. CDR3 length: 15 amino acids. Germline V gives CDR1 LGHDT, CDR2 YNNKEL (reference sequence). The CDR3 sequence: CASSQGGGVGDEQFF. The CDR3 nucleotides are TGTGCCAGCAGCCAAGGGGGAGGAGTTGGTGATGAGCAGTTCTTC.

About this clonotype itself: Since a much larger clone is just one base distant, this may be a read error. The chain couples TRBV7-2 to TRBJ2-7; D may match TRBD1 or TRBD2 (6 bases each). Germline lookup yields CDR1 SGHTA and CDR2 FQGNSA. The CDR3 spans 13 residues. V lost 4 bases, J lost 3 bases, and 10 bases lay in between. The CDR3 here is CASSWGAGYEQYF. The CDR3 bases are TGTGCCAGCAGCTGGGGGGCGGGCTACGAGCAGTACTTC.

This clonotype came up once. The gene calls are TRBV18 and TRBJ2-1, with D possibly matching TRBD2 (5 bases). Trimming took 2 bases from V and 7 from J, leaving 12 bases between them. The V gene's germline CDR1 is KGHSH and CDR2 LQKENI. The CDR3 sequence is 14 residues long. The CDR3 bases are TGTGCCAGCTCACCAGTGGGAGTGGTGAATGAGCAGTTCTTC. As protein: CASSPVGVVNEQFF.

Remarks on this clonotype: One end of the junction varies from germline; a read error may be responsible. The chain is built from TRBV7-2 and TRBJ2-7, with D perhaps matching TRBD1 (6 bases). Germline V gene lookup returns CDR1 SGHTA and CDR2 FQGNSA. This CDR3 is 12 amino acids long. The CDR3 DNA is TGTGCCAGCAGCTTAAGGGGGTACGGGCAGTACTTC. Amino acids: CASSLRGYGQYF. The variable domain in full, completed from reference TRBV7-2 and TRBJ2-7, reads GAGVSQSPSNKVTEKGKDVELRCDPISGHTALYWYRQSLGQGLEFLIYFQGNSAPDKSGLPSDRFSAERTGGSVSTLTIQRTQQEDSAVYLCASSLRGYGQYFGPGTRLTVT.

This clonotype was seen ten or more times. V gene TRBV12-3 or TRBV12-4 combines with J gene TRBJ1-4; D unclear. V lost 5 bases and J lost 4, with 17 bases in between. CDR3 length equals 16 residues. This CDR3 reads CASSKRAGVLNEKLFF. CDR3 DNA sequence: TGTGCCAGCAGTAAACGCGCCGGAGTCCTTAATGAAAAACTGTTTTTT.

Only one count was recorded for this clonotype. The chain carries TRBV5-1 and TRBJ2-1; TRBD2 agrees at 9 bases. V lost 4 bases and J lost 7; bases outside the gene matches: 9. Per the germline V gene, CDR1 is SGHRS and CDR2 is YFSETQ. CDR3 length: 15 amino acids. The CDR3 nucleotides are TGCGCCAGCAGCGGGTGGACTAGCGTCGAGAATGAGCAGTTCTTC. It translates to CASSGWTSVENEQFF.

The chain is built from TRBV11-3 and TRBJ2-6, with D possibly being TRBD1 (5 bases). The germline V and J ends were trimmed by 1 base and 0 bases, with 7 bases remaining between them. The CDR3 covers 16 residues. Germline V gene data show CDR1 as SGHNT and CDR2 as YENEEA. The CDR3: CASSLGTHSGANVLTF. CDR3 nucleotide sequence: TGTGCCAGCAGCTTAGGGACACACTCTGGGGCCAACGTCCTGACTTTC.

The rearrangement links TRBV3-1 to TRBJ2-3, with 8 positions matching TRBD2. The V gene's germline CDR1 is LGHDT and CDR2 YNNKEL (reference sequence). The junction had 4 bases not matched to a gene; V was cut back by 4 bases and J by 4 bases. CDR3 size: 14 residues. The CDR3, as DNA: TGTGCCAGCAGCCTTAGCGGGATGTCAGATACGCAGTATTTT. Protein product: CASSLSGMSDTQYF.